This T cell receptor (beta chain) derives from a study of blood T cell repertoires in COVID-19. Study details: The United States, Italy and Spain provided the acute and convalescent COVID-19 samples.

V gave up 3 bases and J gave up 4 bases; unmatched junction bases: 3. The CDR3 sequence is 16 residues long. Germline CDR1 reads SGHRS; CDR2 reads YFSETQ. Methods used by the authors: Amplification of reference gene primers provided the estimated nucleated cell counts. TCRdb's table, derived via immunoSEQ multiplex PCR, lists solely in-frame clones and lacks some. V and J calls and clone size are those listed in that table; D and trimming were worked out from the DNA. The table records 80,000 or so clones, roughly 81% of them present only once. The specimen sequenced was peripheral blood. This clonotype was sampled from a man between 60 and 70 years old with COVID-19, enrolled during active disease. V is TRBV5-1 and J is TRBJ2-5; 16 nucleotides align to TRBD2. CDR3 bases: TGCGCCAGCAGCTCCGGGACTAGCGGGGGGGCAGAGACCCAGTACTTC. Amino acid sequence: CASSSGTSGGAETQYF.